This entry describes one T cell receptor (beta chain). This entry is derived from a study of shared clonotypes between healthy human individuals. Genomic DNA of each subset was evenly split across several immunoSEQ plates. Here immunoSEQ multiplex PCR was the method, and the copy in TCRdb shows in-frame clones only, minus some. The profile covers roughly 2 million clones, with about 95% appearing a single time and 0.85% to 1.2% taken by the ten largest. The naive CD8 population came from CD45RO-negative cells selected for CCR7, without terminally differentiated effector memory CD45RA+ cells. Germline CDR1 reads MNHNS; CDR2 reads SASEGT. V dropped 1 base and J dropped 6 bases, with 12 bases sitting between them. This CDR3 contains 15 residues.

The specimen sequenced was naive CD8+ T cells sorted from blood. This chain connects TRBV6-1 to TRBJ2-2; possibly TRBD1 for D (6 bases). The receptor's source is a man between 18 and 29 years old in good health. In DNA, the CDR3 is TGTGCCAGCAGTGAAGTAACAGGGATGGCCGGGGAGCTGTTTTTT. Translated: CASSEVTGMAGELFF.